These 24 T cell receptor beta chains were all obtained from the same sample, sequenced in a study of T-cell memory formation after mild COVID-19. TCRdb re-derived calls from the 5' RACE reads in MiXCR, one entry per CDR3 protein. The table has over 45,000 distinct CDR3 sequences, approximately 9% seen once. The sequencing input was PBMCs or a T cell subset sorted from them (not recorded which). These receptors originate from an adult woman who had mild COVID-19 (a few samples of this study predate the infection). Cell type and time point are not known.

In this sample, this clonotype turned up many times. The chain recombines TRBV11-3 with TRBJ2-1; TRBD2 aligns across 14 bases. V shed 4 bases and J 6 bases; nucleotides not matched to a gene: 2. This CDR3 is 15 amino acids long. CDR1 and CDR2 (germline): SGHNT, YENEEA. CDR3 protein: CASSSGLAGGNEQFF. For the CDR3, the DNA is TGTGCCAGCAGCTCCGGACTAGCGGGAGGCAATGAGCAGTTCTTC.

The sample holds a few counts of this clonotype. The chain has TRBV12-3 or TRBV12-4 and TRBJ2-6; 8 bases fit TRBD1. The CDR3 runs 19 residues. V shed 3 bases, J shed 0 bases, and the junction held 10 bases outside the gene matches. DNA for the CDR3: TGTGCCAGCAGTTTCCCCTCTACAGGGGGAAGCTCTGGGGCCAACGTCCTGACTTTC. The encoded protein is CASSFPSTGGSSGANVLTF.

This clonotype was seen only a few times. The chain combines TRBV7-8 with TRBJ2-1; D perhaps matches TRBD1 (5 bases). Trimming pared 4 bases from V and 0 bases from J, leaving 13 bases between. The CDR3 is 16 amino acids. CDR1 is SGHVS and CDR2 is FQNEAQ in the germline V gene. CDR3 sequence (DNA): TGTGCCAGCAGCTCACACAGGTTACGCTCCTACAATGAGCAGTTCTTC. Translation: CASSSHRLRSYNEQFF.

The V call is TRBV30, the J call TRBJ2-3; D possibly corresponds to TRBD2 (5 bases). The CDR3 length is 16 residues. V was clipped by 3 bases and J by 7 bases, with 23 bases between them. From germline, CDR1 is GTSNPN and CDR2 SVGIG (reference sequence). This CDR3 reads CAWSPRQLVGRNTQYF. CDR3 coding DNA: TGTGCCTGGAGCCCTAGACAACTAGTTGGGCGGAATACGCAGTATTTT.

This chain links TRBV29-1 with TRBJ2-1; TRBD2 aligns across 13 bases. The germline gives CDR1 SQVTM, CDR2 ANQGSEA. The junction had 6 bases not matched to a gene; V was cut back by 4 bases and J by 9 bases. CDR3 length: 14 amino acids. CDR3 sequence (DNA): TGCAGCGTTGCCAGGACTAGCGGGAGTTCTGAGCAGTTCTTC. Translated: CSVARTSGSSEQFF.

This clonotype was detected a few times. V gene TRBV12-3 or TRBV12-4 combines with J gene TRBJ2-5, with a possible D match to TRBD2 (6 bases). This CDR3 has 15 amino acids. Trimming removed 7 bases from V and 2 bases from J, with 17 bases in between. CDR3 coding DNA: TGTGCCAGCACCGTTAGGGCAGGAGGGCAAGAGACCCAGTACTTC. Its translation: CASTVRAGGQETQYF.

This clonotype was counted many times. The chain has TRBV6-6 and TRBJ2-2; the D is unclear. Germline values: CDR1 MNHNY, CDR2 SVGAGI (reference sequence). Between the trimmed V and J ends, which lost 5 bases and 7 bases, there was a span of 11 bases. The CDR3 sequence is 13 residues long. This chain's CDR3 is CASSRNGNGELFF. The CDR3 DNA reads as TGTGCCAGCAGTCGGAACGGTAACGGGGAGCTGTTTTTT.

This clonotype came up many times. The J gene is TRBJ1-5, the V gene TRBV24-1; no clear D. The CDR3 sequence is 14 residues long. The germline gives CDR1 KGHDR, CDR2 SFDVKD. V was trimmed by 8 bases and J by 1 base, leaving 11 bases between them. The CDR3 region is CATTPDGSNQPQHF. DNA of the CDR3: TGTGCCACCACTCCCGACGGAAGCAATCAGCCCCAGCATTTT.

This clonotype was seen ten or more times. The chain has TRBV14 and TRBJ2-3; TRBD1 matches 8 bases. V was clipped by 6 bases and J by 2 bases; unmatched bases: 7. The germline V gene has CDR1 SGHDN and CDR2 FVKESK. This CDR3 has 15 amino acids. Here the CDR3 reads CASRPGGPTTDTQYF. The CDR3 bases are TGTGCCAGCAGACCAGGGGGCCCGACCACAGATACGCAGTATTTT.

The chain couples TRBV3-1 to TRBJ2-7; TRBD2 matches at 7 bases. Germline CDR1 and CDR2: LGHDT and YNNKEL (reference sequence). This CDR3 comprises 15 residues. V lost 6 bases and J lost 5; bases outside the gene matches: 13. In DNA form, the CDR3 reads TGTGCCAGCAGTCCCCTGGCGGGAGTAAGGAACGAGCAGTACTTC. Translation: CASSPLAGVRNEQYF.

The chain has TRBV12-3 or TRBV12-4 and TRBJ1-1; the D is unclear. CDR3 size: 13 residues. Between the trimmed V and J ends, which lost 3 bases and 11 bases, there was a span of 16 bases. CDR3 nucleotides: TGTGCCAGCAGTTTGGGTACCGGATGGATGGCTTTCTTT. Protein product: CASSLGTGWMAFF.

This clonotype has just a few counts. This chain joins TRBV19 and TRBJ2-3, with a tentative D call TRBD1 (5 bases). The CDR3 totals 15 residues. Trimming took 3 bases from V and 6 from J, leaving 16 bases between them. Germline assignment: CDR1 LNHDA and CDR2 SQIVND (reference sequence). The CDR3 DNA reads TGTGCCAGTAGTATGAGGTCGGCAGGGATCGATACGCAGTATTTT. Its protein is CASSMRSAGIDTQYF.

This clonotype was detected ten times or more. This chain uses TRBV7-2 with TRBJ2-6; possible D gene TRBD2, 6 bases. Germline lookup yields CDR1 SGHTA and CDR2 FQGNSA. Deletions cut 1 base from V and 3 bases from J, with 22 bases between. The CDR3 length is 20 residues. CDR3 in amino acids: CASSLVVSAGTPIGANVLTF. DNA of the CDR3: TGTGCCAGCAGCTTAGTAGTGTCCGCCGGGACTCCCATTGGGGCCAACGTCCTGACTTTC. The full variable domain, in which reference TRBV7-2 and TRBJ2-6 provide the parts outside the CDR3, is GAGVSQSPSNKVTEKGKDVELRCDPISGHTALYWYRQSLGQGLEFLIYFQGNSAPDKSGLPSDRFSAERTGGSVSTLTIQRTQQEDSAVYLCASSLVVSAGTPIGANVLTFGAGSRLTVL.

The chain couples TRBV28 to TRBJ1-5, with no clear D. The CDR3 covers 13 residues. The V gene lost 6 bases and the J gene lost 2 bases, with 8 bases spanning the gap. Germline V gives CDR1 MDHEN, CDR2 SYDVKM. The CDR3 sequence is CASSPSGNQPQHF. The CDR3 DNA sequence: TGTGCCAGCAGCCCCTCCGGCAATCAGCCCCAGCATTTT.

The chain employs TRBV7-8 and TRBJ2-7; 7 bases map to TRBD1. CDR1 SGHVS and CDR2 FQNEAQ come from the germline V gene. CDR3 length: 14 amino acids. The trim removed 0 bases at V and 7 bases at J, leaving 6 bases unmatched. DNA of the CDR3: TGTGCCAGCAGCTTAGCGAGGGCAGGGGGAGAGCAGTACTTC. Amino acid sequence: CASSLARAGGEQYF.

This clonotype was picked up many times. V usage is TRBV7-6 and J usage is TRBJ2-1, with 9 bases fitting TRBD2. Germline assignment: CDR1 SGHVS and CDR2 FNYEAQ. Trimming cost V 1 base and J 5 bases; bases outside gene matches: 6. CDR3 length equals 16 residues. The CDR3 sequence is CASSLVASGEHNEQFF. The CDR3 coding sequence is TGTGCCAGCAGCTTAGTGGCTAGCGGGGAGCACAATGAGCAGTTCTTC.

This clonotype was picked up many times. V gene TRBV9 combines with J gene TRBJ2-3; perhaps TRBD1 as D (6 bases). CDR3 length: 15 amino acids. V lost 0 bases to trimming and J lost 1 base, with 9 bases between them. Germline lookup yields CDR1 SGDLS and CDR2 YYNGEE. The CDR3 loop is CASSVGAGGTDTQYF. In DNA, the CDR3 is TGTGCCAGCAGCGTAGGGGCAGGGGGCACAGATACGCAGTATTTT.

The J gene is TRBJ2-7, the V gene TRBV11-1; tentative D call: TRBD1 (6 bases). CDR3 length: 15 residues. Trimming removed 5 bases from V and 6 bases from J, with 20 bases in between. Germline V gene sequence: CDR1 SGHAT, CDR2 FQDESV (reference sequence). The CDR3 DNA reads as TGTGCCAGCAGCGGGCGGATCAGGGGATTAGCCGAGCAGTACTTC. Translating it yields CASSGRIRGLAEQYF.

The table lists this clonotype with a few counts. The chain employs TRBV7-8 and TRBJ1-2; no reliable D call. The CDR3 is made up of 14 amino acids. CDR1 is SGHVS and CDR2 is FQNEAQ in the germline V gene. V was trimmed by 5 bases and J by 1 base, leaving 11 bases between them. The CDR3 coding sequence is TGTGCCAGCAGCGCCCCACAGATTAACTATGGCTACACCTTC. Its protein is CASSAPQINYGYTF. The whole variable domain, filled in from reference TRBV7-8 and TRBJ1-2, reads GAGVSQSPRYKVAKRGQDVALRCDPISGHVSLFWYQQALGQGPEFLTYFQNEAQLDKSGLPSDRFFAERPEGSVSTLKIQRTQQEDSAVYLCASSAPQINYGYTFGSGTRLTVV.

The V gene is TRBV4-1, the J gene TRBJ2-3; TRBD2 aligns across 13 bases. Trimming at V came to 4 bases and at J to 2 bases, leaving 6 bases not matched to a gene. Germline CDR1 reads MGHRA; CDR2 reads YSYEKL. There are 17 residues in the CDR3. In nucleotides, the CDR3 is TGCGCCAGCAGCCTCTCGGGACTAGCGGGAACCACAGATACGCAGTATTTT. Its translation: CASSLSGLAGTTDTQYF.

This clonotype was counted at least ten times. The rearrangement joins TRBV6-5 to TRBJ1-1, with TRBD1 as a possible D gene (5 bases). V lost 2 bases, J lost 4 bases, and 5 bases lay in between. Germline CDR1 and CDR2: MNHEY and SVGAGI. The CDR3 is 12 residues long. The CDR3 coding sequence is TGTGCCAGCAGTTACGGGGGCACTGAAGCTTTCTTT. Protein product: CASSYGGTEAFF.

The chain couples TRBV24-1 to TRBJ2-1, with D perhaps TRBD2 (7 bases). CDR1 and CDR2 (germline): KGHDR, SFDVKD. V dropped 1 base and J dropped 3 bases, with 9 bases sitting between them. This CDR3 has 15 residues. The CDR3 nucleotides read TGTGCCACCAGTGATTTAGGGGGGGTCTACAATGAGCAGTTCTTC. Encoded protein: CATSDLGGVYNEQFF.

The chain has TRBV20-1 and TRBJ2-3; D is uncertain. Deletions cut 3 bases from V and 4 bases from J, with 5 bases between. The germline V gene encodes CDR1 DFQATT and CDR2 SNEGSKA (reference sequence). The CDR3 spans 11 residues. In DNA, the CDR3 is TGCAGTGCTAGCGAACCAGATACGCAGTATTTT. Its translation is CSASEPDTQYF.

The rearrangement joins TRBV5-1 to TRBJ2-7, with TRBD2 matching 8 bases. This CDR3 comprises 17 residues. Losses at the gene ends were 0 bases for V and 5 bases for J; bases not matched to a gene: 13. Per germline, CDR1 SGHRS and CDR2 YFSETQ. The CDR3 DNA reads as TGCGCCAGCAGCTTGGTACTTCCAGCGGGAGCCTTCCACGAGCAGTACTTC. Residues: CASSLVLPAGAFHEQYF.